This T cell receptor beta chain stems from a study of shared clonotypes between healthy human individuals. Study-level results: A small donor pool kept down the genetic and exposure-history diversity that was represented.

On this clone: Antigen specificity is unknown.

The study separated CD4+ cells into CD45RA+ naive and CD45RA-negative memory subsets. Replicate PCRs run on sorted subsets employed approximately 0.2 ug DNA, 30,000 to 35,000 T cell genomes. The assay was immunoSEQ multiplex PCR, and TCRdb's table has in-frame clones only and misses some. The data show approximately 1,000,000 clones, 60% to 80% seen once. V lost 1 base, J lost 8 bases, and 15 bases lay in between. The CDR3 runs to 15 residues. The germline gives CDR1 SGHRS, CDR2 YFSETQ. This sequence originates from a man between 18 and 35 years old in good health. Some clones in this sample may be carry-over from other donors' samples. The sequencing sample was made of memory CD4+ T cells from PBMCs. Subset indicated: CD45RA-negative fraction. The V gene is TRBV5-1, the J gene TRBJ1-4; D perhaps matches TRBD1 (5 bases). The CDR3 here is CASSLTGTPGEKLFF. The CDR3 DNA reads as TGCGCCAGCAGCTTGACCGGGACTCCGGGGGAAAAACTGTTTTTT.